A selection of T cell receptor beta chains follows, all from one sample in a study of beta chain features in type 1 diabetes. Method: immunoSEQ multiplex PCR; TCRdb's copy keeps in-frame clones and lacks some. The sample records 350,000 or so clones, roughly a fifth being singletons. Sample: naive CD4+ T cells from blood. The receptors here all came from a woman under 30 in good health. Each CDR3 is given with its conserved first and last residue. A D gene is named only where the DNA matches it firmly. Some rows mark clone size as missing; the rest say once, few, many or name a class of expanded clone.

v_gene,d_gene,j_gene,abundance,CDR3nt,CDR3aa
TRBV30,TRBD2,TRBJ2-4,few,TGTGCCTGGAGTACCGGGACTAGCGGGCGGCCCCAGTACTTC,CAWSTGTSGRPQYF
TRBV4-1,TRBD2,TRBJ2-4,.,TGCGCCAGCAGCCTGGGACTAGCGGGAGGTCTAGCCAAAAACATTCAGTACTTC,CASSLGLAGGLAKNIQYF
TRBV19,TRBD1,TRBJ1-1,few,TGTGCCAGTAGTGTGGACAGGGGAAGGGCTGAAGCTTTCTTT,CASSVDRGRAEAFF
TRBV5-1,.,TRBJ2-7,.,TGCGCCAGCAGCTTGGCCCCAGGGGTGGACGAGCAGTACTTC,CASSLAPGVDEQYF
TRBV15,.,TRBJ2-4,few,TGTGCCACCAGCAGAGGGGAGGGGGTTGACATTCAGTACTTC,CATSRGEGVDIQYF
TRBV7-9,TRBD1,TRBJ1-3,few,TGTGCCAGCAGCTTTACAGGGGACTCTGGAAACACCATATATTTT,CASSFTGDSGNTIYF
TRBV29-1,TRBD1,TRBJ1-2,.,TGCAGCGTTGATCAGGGGGGAGCTAACTATGGCTACACCTTC,CSVDQGGANYGYTF
TRBV18,.,TRBJ2-7,.,TGTGCCAGCTCACCGCGTCAGGGGGGCCCATACCTCTACGAGCAGTACTTC,CASSPRQGGPYLYEQYF
TRBV25-1,TRBD1,TRBJ1-4,.,TGTGCCAGCAGTCTAGGGACAGGGGAAAAACTGTTTTTT,CASSLGTGEKLFF
TRBV7-2,TRBD1,TRBJ1-5,.,TGTGCCAGCAGCCAGGGGGACAGGGGCCAACAGCCCCAGCATTTT,CASSQGDRGQQPQHF
TRBV7-3,.,TRBJ2-2,few,TGTGCCAGCAGCTCCGACACCGCGAACACCGGGGAGCTGTTTTTT,CASSSDTANTGELFF
TRBV4-1,.,TRBJ2-7,few,TGCGCCAGCAGCCCCCGAGACAGGACCTACGAGCAGTACTTC,CASSPRDRTYEQYF
TRBV4-1,TRBD2,TRBJ2-2,.,TGCGCCAGCAGCAAAGGCGCGGGAGCGAACACCGGGGAGCTGTTTTTT,CASSKGAGANTGELFF
TRBV2,.,TRBJ2-1,.,TGTGCCAGCAGTGCACTGCCCTACAATGAGCAGTTCTTC,CASSALPYNEQFF
TRBV5-1,.,TRBJ2-2,.,TGCGCCAGCAGCTTGAGCGACGGATACGGGGAGCTGTTTTTT,CASSLSDGYGELFF
TRBV10-3,TRBD2,TRBJ2-2,.,TGTGCCATCAGTTCTCCGGGACTAGCGGGTCCCGGGGAGCTGTTTTTT,CAISSPGLAGPGELFF
TRBV2,TRBD1,TRBJ2-7,few,TGTGCCTCCGGGACAGGGGCTCTCTACGAGCAGTACTTC,CASGTGALYEQYF
TRBV7-2,.,TRBJ1-2,.,TGTGCCAGCAGCCTCTTGGCAGGGGAGAGCTATGGCTACACCTTC,CASSLLAGESYGYTF
TRBV4-3,.,TRBJ1-2,.,TGCGCCAGCAGCCAAGATCCGGGGGGCAGGGGTCATGGCTACACCTTC,CASSQDPGGRGHGYTF
TRBV9,.,TRBJ2-7,.,TGTGCCGGCGACCCTAGCTCCTACGAGCAGTACTTC,CAGDPSSYEQYF
TRBV14,.,TRBJ1-1,.,TGTGCCAGCAGCCAAATTTGGGGGGATGTCAAAGCTTTCTTT,CASSQIWGDVKAFF
TRBV15,TRBD1,TRBJ1-5,.,TGTGCCACCCAGGTGGACAGGGGCTACGGGCCCCAGCATTTT,CATQVDRGYGPQHF
TRBV5-6,.,TRBJ2-1,few,TGTGCCAGCAGCTTCTCCGGGACTCCCTACAATGAGCAGTTCTTC,CASSFSGTPYNEQFF
TRBV29-1,TRBD2,TRBJ2-7,.,TGCAGCGTCACCCGACTGGCGGGGGGTAGTGAGCAGTACTTC,CSVTRLAGGSEQYF
TRBV4-1,TRBD1,TRBJ2-5,few,TGCGCCAGCAGTCGACAGGGGACACAAGAGACCCAGTACTTC,CASSRQGTQETQYF
TRBV14,.,TRBJ1-1,.,TGTGCCAGCAGTGGACACTTGAACACTGAAGCTTTCTTT,CASSGHLNTEAFF
TRBV15,TRBD2,TRBJ2-5,few,TGTGCCACCAGCAGAGAAGGGACTAGTGAGGGTGAGACCCAGTACTTC,CATSREGTSEGETQYF
TRBV5-1,TRBD2,TRBJ2-2,.,TGCGCCAGCAGATTGCCGGGACTAGAGAACACCGGGGAGCTGTTTTTT,CASRLPGLENTGELFF
TRBV5-1,.,TRBJ2-3,.,TGCGCCAGCAGCTTGGCCCGAGGGATTCAAGATACGCAGTATTTT,CASSLARGIQDTQYF
TRBV5-1,.,TRBJ2-7,few,TGCGCCAGTGGCCGGGACAAGGCCCACTACGAGCAGTACTTC,CASGRDKAHYEQYF
TRBV5-1,TRBD1,TRBJ2-7,few,TGCGCCAGCAGCAGGACAGGGAGCCACGAGCAGTACTTC,CASSRTGSHEQYF
TRBV25-1,.,TRBJ2-3,.,TGTGCCAGCAGTGAATCGGGTCTGGCGGGGTCCACAGATACGCAGTATTTT,CASSESGLAGSTDTQYF
TRBV9,.,TRBJ2-5,.,TGTGCCAGCAGCGTAGCTACAGGCGTCAGGGATAGAGAGACCCAGTACTTC,CASSVATGVRDRETQYF
TRBV4-2,TRBD1,TRBJ2-6,few,TGTGCCAGCAGCACCGGGACAGTCAGCTCTGGGGCCAACGTCCTGACTTTC,CASSTGTVSSGANVLTF
TRBV5-1,.,TRBJ2-7,few,TGCGCCAGCAGCTTGACTCTCGCCTACGAGCAGTACTTC,CASSLTLAYEQYF
TRBV5-1,.,TRBJ2-7,.,TGCGCCAGCAGCTTGGTCGGGGGCGAGCAGTACTTC,CASSLVGGEQYF
TRBV4-3,.,TRBJ2-7,few,TGCGCCAGCAGCCAACAGTTCCAGGGGTCCGAGCAGTACTTC,CASSQQFQGSEQYF
TRBV6-1,.,TRBJ1-1,.,TGTGCCAGCAGCACCGGGACAAGGCGGACTGAAGCTTTCTTT,CASSTGTRRTEAFF
TRBV6-1,.,TRBJ2-1,.,TGTGCCAGCAGTGTGAGCGGCAATGAGCAGTTCTTC,CASSVSGNEQFF
TRBV11-3,.,TRBJ2-1,.,TGTGCCTGCCGAGGGGGACCCTACAATGAGCAGTTCTTC,CACRGGPYNEQFF
TRBV4-3,TRBD2,TRBJ2-1,few,TGCGCCAGCAGCCAACCGCCAACTAGCGGGGGGCGGCAGAGTGAGCAGTTCTTC,CASSQPPTSGGRQSEQFF
TRBV29-1,.,TRBJ1-1,.,TGCAGCGTTGAAGGGGCTGAAGGGAACACTGAAGCTTTCTTT,CSVEGAEGNTEAFF
TRBV5-4,TRBD1,TRBJ1-6,few,TGTGCCAGCAGCATCAACAGGGGTCATTCACCCCTCCACTTT,CASSINRGHSPLHF
TRBV7-9,.,TRBJ2-7,.,TGTGCCAGCAGCTTAGTCGGGTCGGAGGAGCAGTACTTC,CASSLVGSEEQYF
TRBV11-2,.,TRBJ2-2,few,TGTGCCAGCAGCCCCTTGCGGGGTAACACCGGGGAGCTGTTTTTT,CASSPLRGNTGELFF
TRBV30,.,TRBJ1-2,.,TGTGCCTGGGGCAGGGGTAGGAACTATGGCTACACCTTC,CAWGRGRNYGYTF
TRBV6-4,.,TRBJ1-2,few,TGTGCCAGCAGGCAGGGCAGCAGCTACACCTTC,CASRQGSSYTF
TRBV7-2,.,TRBJ1-1,.,TGTGCCAGCAGATCAGGGGTGAAGACTGAAGCTTTCTTT,CASRSGVKTEAFF